These T cell receptor beta chains were read from a single sample in a study of T cells in Graves' hyperthyroidism and ophthalmopathy. MiXCR, run by TCRdb on the multiplex PCR reads, gives a single entry per CDR3 protein. Of about 600,000 distinct CDR3 sequences in the sample, roughly a sixth were seen once. The source material was blood. Receptor source: a woman aged 40-49 years with Graves' ophthalmopathy. The CDR3 runs from the conserved cysteine through the conserved F or W. The order of the fields is V gene, J gene, clone size, D gene, CDR3 protein, CDR3 DNA. The D gene is left open where the match is weak. The size entry is marked missing in some rows and otherwise reads once, few, many or a size class.

V: TRBV12-3/TRBV12-4; J: TRBJ2-1; size: many; D: TRBD1; CDR3: CASSLGGTGRNDEQFF; DNA: TGTGCCAGCAGTTTAGGAGGGACAGGGAGAAACGATGAGCAGTTCTTC
V: TRBV28; J: TRBJ2-7; size: many; D: .; CDR3: CASSYRPGEQYF; DNA: TGTGCCAGCAGTTATAGACCGGGGGAGCAGTACTTC
V: TRBV2; J: TRBJ2-7; size: many; D: TRBD1; CDR3: CASTGQGALPVEQYF; DNA: TGTGCCAGCACTGGACAGGGGGCTCTTCCAGTCGAGCAGTACTTC
V: TRBV5-1; J: TRBJ2-5; size: .; D: .; CDR3: CASSLDPGKETQYF; DNA: TGCGCCAGCAGCTTGGACCCAGGGAAGGAGACCCAGTACTTC
V: TRBV9; J: TRBJ2-1; size: many; D: .; CDR3: CASSPYGTFNEQFF; DNA: TGTGCCAGCAGCCCTTACGGGACTTTCAATGAGCAGTTCTTC
V: TRBV5-1; J: TRBJ2-3; size: many; D: TRBD2; CDR3: CASSTTGTREDTQYF; DNA: TGCGCCAGCAGCACCACCGGGACTAGAGAGGATACGCAGTATTTT
V: TRBV5-1; J: TRBJ2-1; size: .; D: .; CDR3: CASRLGQTYNEQFF; DNA: TGCGCCAGCAGACTGGGACAAACCTACAATGAGCAGTTCTTC
V: TRBV7-2; J: TRBJ2-1; size: many; D: .; CDR3: CASSLYRYNEQFF; DNA: TGTGCCAGCAGCTTATACAGATACAATGAGCAGTTCTTC
V: TRBV4-1; J: TRBJ2-1; size: few; D: TRBD2; CDR3: CASSQALVAGLAYNEQFF; DNA: TGCGCCAGCAGCCAAGCCCTAGTAGCGGGGTTAGCTTACAATGAGCAGTTCTTC
V: TRBV20-1; J: TRBJ2-1; size: many; D: .; CDR3: CSASVFALQRGNEQFF; DNA: TGCAGTGCTAGCGTATTCGCGCTTCAACGGGGCAATGAGCAGTTCTTC
V: TRBV9; J: TRBJ2-1; size: .; D: .; CDR3: CASIKQHGYNEQFF; DNA: TGTGCCAGCATCAAGCAGCACGGCTACAATGAGCAGTTCTTC
V: TRBV5-1; J: TRBJ1-1; size: many; D: .; CDR3: CASSRFGGETEAFF; DNA: TGCGCCAGCAGCCGATTTGGAGGGGAAACTGAAGCTTTCTTT
V: TRBV12-3/TRBV12-4; J: TRBJ1-2; size: .; D: TRBD1; CDR3: CASTVDRGYGGYTF; DNA: TGTGCCAGCACTGTGGACAGGGGATACGGGGGCTACACCTTC
V: TRBV6-4; J: TRBJ1-6; size: .; D: TRBD1; CDR3: CASRPDRGEINSPLHF; DNA: TGTGCCAGCAGGCCAGACAGGGGTGAAATTAATTCACCCCTCCACTTT
V: TRBV30; J: TRBJ1-1; size: many; D: TRBD1; CDR3: CAWSRQGLKNTEAFF; DNA: TGTGCCTGGAGTCGACAGGGTCTGAAGAACACTGAAGCTTTCTTT
V: TRBV10-3; J: TRBJ1-4; size: .; D: .; CDR3: CAIRDRSNEKLFF; DNA: TGTGCCATCAGGGACCGATCTAATGAAAAACTGTTTTTT
V: TRBV28; J: TRBJ1-2; size: few; D: .; CDR3: CASSPYSGSYGYTF; DNA: TGTGCCAGCAGTCCCTACTCTGGCAGCTATGGCTACACCTTC
V: TRBV20-1; J: TRBJ1-1; size: many; D: .; CDR3: CSASKGDVSTEAFF; DNA: TGCAGTGCTAGTAAGGGAGACGTGAGCACTGAAGCTTTCTTT
V: TRBV20-1; J: TRBJ1-1; size: few; D: .; CDR3: CSARDHGSPGTEAFF; DNA: TGCAGTGCTAGAGATCATGGGTCCCCGGGCACTGAAGCTTTCTTT
V: TRBV2; J: TRBJ2-1; size: many; D: TRBD2; CDR3: CASSVSSGGSDEQFF; DNA: TGTGCCAGCAGTGTATCCAGCGGGGGGTCGGATGAGCAGTTCTTC
V: TRBV20-1; J: TRBJ2-1; size: many; D: TRBD1; CDR3: CSARVGTGDANEQFF; DNA: TGCAGTGCTAGAGTGGGGACAGGGGATGCAAATGAGCAGTTCTTC
V: TRBV11-2; J: TRBJ2-2; size: many; D: .; CDR3: CASCLRVAGELFF; DNA: TGTGCCAGCTGCTTACGGGTGGCCGGGGAGCTGTTTTTT